This TCR beta chain is from a study of T cell repertoires in cytomegalovirus infection. Broader study findings: Predominance within the ex vivo response was attributable to HLA-C-restricted CMV-specific TCR beta clonotypes.

This clonotype was recorded many times. No antigen is known for it. Germline V gene data show CDR1 as MDHEN and CDR2 as SYDVKM. This CDR3 contains 15 residues. Trimming took 6 bases from V and 2 from J; bases not matched to a gene: 7. TCRdb reprocessed the reads with MiXCR, giving one entry per CDR3 protein. The data show some 600,000 distinct CDR3 sequences, approximately 25% seen once. V usage is TRBV28 and J usage is TRBJ2-3; 8 nucleotides match TRBD1. Sequenced material: CD8+ T cells from PBMCs. This receptor was taken from a human donor in good health (CMV status not recorded). Some clones in this sample may be carry-over from other donors' samples. Here the CDR3 reads CASRSLDRDTDTQYF. The CDR3 bases are TGTGCCAGCAGGTCCCTGGACAGGGACACAGATACGCAGTATTTT.